The TCR beta chain described here comes from a study of T cells after yellow fever vaccination. Study outcomes and limitations: Sorted repertoires could include abundant contaminating clonotypes from bulk cells. There was a small share of clonotypes that showed up in both the CD4 and CD8 compartments.

The germline V gene encodes CDR1 LGHNA and CDR2 YNFKEQ. The CDR3 has 16 amino acids. Trimming shortened V by 0 bases and J by 1 base, and 10 bases separated the two germline ends. TCRdb passed the 5' RACE reads through MiXCR, listing each CDR3 protein once. The sample has 150,000 to 200,000 distinct CDR3 sequences, roughly 6.2% seen once. This clonotype has at least ten counts. Its antigen remains unknown. The chain couples TRBV4-2 to TRBJ1-5; D unresolved. The sample was CD4+ T cells sorted from PBMCs, taken on the day of the first yellow fever vaccination. This receptor was obtained from a young man who received the YFV17D yellow fever vaccine. The CDR3 is CASSQDAERSNQPQHF. The CDR3 coding sequence is TGTGCCAGCAGCCAAGACGCGGAGCGAAGCAATCAGCCCCAGCATTTT.